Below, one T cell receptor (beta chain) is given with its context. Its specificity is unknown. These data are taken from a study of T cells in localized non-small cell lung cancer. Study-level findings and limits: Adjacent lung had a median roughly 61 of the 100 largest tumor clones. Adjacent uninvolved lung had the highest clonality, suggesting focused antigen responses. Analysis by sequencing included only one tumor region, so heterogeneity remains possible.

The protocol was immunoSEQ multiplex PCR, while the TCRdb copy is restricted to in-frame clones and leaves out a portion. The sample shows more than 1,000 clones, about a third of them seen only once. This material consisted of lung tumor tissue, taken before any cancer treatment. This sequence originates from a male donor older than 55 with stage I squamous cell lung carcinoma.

The CDR3 loop is CASSLGPVQETQYF. CDR3 coding DNA: TGTGCCAGCAGCTTAGGGCCGGTCCAAGAGACCCAGTACTTC. The rearrangement joins TRBV11-3 to TRBJ2-5; D unclear. There are 14 residues in the CDR3. Per germline, CDR1 SGHNT and CDR2 YENEEA. V lost 1 base and J 1 base, leaving 7 bases between the germline ends.